This T cell receptor (beta chain) was recovered during a study of OX40 agonist ivuxolimab in advanced cancers. This CDR3 is 14 amino acids long. The V end was cut by 4 bases, the J end by 3 bases, with 13 bases between. CDR1 SGHRS and CDR2 YFSETQ come from the germline V gene. General study points: The work left the antigen specificity of expanded peripheral T cells undetermined. Expanded clones were, on average, more numerous among CD8+ T cells than CD4+.

Produced via immunoSEQ multiplex PCR; TCRdb's table is partial and in-frame only. Here the sample spans under 100,000 clones, 81% being singletons. People who had autoimmune disease history or systemic immunosuppression were excluded. The sample holds a few counts of this clone. Antigen unknown. This sequence was found in an adult with an advanced solid tumor such as melanoma, head and neck, liver or kidney cancer. The chain is built from TRBV5-1 and TRBJ1-2; D not certain. The source was CD4+ or CD8+ T cells sorted from blood, collected in a trial of the OX40 agonist ivuxolimab. This CDR3 reads CASSPAPGDYGYTF. The CDR3 DNA reads TGCGCCAGCAGCCCCGCCCCCGGGGACTATGGCTACACCTTC.